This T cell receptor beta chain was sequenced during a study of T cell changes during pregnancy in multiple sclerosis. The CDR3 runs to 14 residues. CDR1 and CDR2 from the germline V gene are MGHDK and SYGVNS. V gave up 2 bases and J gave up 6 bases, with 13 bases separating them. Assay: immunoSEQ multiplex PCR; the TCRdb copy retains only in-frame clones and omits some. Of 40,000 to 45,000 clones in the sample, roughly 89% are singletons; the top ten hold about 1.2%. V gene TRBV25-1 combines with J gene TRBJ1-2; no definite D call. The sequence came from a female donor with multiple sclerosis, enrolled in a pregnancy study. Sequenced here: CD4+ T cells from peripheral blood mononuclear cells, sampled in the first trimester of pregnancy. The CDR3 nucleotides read TGTGCCAGCAGTGAACGGGGAACAAGGAATGGCTACACCTTC. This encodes CASSERGTRNGYTF.